The 5 T cell receptor beta chains below all came from one sample that was sequenced in a study of cytomegalovirus exposure and HLA in healthy donors. The PCR was carried out with 60 Vbeta primers and 13 Jbeta primers. Repertoires were generated with immunoSEQ multiplex PCR, while TCRdb's copy carries only in-frame clones and drops some. The sample carries about 110,000 clones, more than 70% recorded once. The sample consisted of PBMCs. Receptors were obtained from a woman aged 55-70 years in good health and CMV-seropositive.

The chain employs TRBV19 and TRBJ2-5; D call uncertain. CDR3 length: 15 amino acids. The V gene lost 5 bases and the J gene lost 2 bases, with 15 bases spanning the gap. Looked up from germline, CDR1 is LNHDA and CDR2 is SQIVND (reference sequence). CDR3 DNA: TGTGCCAGTAGTTTCACCCGACATACACAAGAGACCCAGTACTTC. The encoded protein is CASSFTRHTQETQYF.

The chain has TRBV5-4 and TRBJ1-6; 9 bases align to TRBD1. Germline CDR1 reads SGHNT; CDR2 reads YYREEE (reference sequence). The ends lost 4 bases at V and 6 bases at J; junction bases unmatched: 8. CDR3 length equals 16 residues. CDR3 sequence (DNA): TGTGCCAGCAGCGTTGGACAGGGGTATACTAATTCACCCCTCCACTTT. Its translation is CASSVGQGYTNSPLHF.

This clone was counted once. The chain joins TRBV7-9 to TRBJ1-6; D possibly corresponds to TRBD1 (6 bases). Trimming removed 3 bases at V and 7 bases at J, with 10 bases between. CDR1 and CDR2 from the germline V gene are SEHNR and FQNEAQ (reference sequence). The CDR3 runs 14 residues. Written as DNA, the CDR3 is TGTGCCAGCAGCTTTACAGGGCAAAATTCACCCCTCCACTTT. Translated: CASSFTGQNSPLHF.

J is TRBJ1-4 and V is TRBV19; TRBD1 matches at 9 bases. The V gene's germline CDR1 is LNHDA and CDR2 SQIVND (reference sequence). Germline trimming cut 10 bases from V and 4 bases from J; bases unmatched to any gene: 13. The CDR3 covers 16 residues. In nucleotides, the CDR3 is TGTGCCACCGCTTCCCCACGGACAGGGGATAATGAAAAACTGTTTTTT. This sequence encodes CATASPRTGDNEKLFF.

J is TRBJ2-1 and V is TRBV2, with TRBD2 as a possible D gene (6 bases). From germline, CDR1 is SNHLY and CDR2 FYNNEI. CDR3 length: 13 residues. V lost 10 bases to trimming and J lost 0 bases, with 10 bases between them. The CDR3 here is CATGRSSYNEQFF. The CDR3, as DNA: TGTGCCACGGGGAGGAGCTCCTACAATGAGCAGTTCTTC.